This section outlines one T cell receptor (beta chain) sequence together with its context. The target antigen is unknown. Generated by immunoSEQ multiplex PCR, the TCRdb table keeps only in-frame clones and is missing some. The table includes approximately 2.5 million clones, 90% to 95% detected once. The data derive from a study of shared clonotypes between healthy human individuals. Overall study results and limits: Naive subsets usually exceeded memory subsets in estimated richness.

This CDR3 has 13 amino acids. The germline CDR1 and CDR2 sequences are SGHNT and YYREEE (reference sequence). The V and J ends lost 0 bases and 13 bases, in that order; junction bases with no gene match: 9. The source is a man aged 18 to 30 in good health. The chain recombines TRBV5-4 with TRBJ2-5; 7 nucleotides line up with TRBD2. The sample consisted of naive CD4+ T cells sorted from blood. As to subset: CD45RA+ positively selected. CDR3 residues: CASSLANSGPWYF. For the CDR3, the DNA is TGTGCCAGCAGCTTGGCGAATAGCGGGCCCTGGTACTTC.